These T cell receptor beta chains were read from a single sample in a study of T cell responses to AZD1222 COVID-19 vaccine. The table came from immunoSEQ multiplex PCR; TCRdb's copy has only in-frame clones and leaves some out. The table lists around 80,000 clones, more than 85% of them singletons, with roughly 4.7% in the top ten. Source: peripheral blood, taken 28 days after the second AZD1222 dose. These receptors all stem from an adult who received the AZD1222 COVID-19 vaccine. Both conserved end residues are part of each CDR3. A D gene is named only where the DNA matches it firmly. Not all rows give a size; the values are once, few, many and, for expanded clones, a class.

>TRBJ2-1|.|TRBV11-2|TRBD1
TGTGCCAGCAGCCCAACCGGGACAGCTGACAATGAGCAGTTCTTC
CASSPTGTADNEQFF
>TRBJ2-7|.|TRBV28|.
TGTGCCAGCAGTTTAGGAGTTGGGCCGCCGGCCTACGAGCAGTACTTC
CASSLGVGPPAYEQYF
>TRBJ2-1|once|TRBV11-3|.
TGTGCCAGCAGCCCCCGGGGCGGGAATGAGCAGTTCTTC
CASSPRGGNEQFF
>TRBJ2-7|few|TRBV19|TRBD1
TGTGCCAGTAGTTCTACGGGACAGGGGAGGTACGAGCAGTACTTC
CASSSTGQGRYEQYF
>TRBJ2-3|.|TRBV27|.
TGTGCCAGCAGGTTGGGAGGTCGCCATAACACAGATACGCAGTATTTT
CASRLGGRHNTDTQYF
>TRBJ2-5|.|TRBV19|TRBD2
TGTGCCAGTAGTTCCGGGACTAGCGAAGAGACCCAGTACTTC
CASSSGTSEETQYF
>TRBJ1-5|.|TRBV19|.
TGTGCCAGTAGTCGGGGGGCGGAGGGCAATCAGCCCCAGCATTTT
CASSRGAEGNQPQHF
>TRBJ1-4|.|TRBV4-1|TRBD1
TGCGCCAGCAGCCAAGCCGGGACAGCAATTAATGAAAAACTGTTTTTT
CASSQAGTAINEKLFF
>TRBJ1-3|.|TRBV4-1|TRBD1
TGCGCCAGCAGCAGGGGACAGGGAGGCTCTGGAAACACCATATATTTT
CASSRGQGGSGNTIYF
>TRBJ1-2|.|TRBV2|TRBD1
TGTGCCAGCATCGGCCCGGGACAGGGGTTCTATGGCTACACCTTC
CASIGPGQGFYGYTF
>TRBJ2-3|once|TRBV10-3|.
TGTGCCATCCAAGGGGTTAGAGGGGTGGCAGATACGCAGTATTTT
CAIQGVRGVADTQYF
>TRBJ1-2|once|TRBV4-2|.
TGTGCCAGCAGCTCACGGGGGTCGGTAGGTGGCTACACCTTC
CASSSRGSVGGYTF
>TRBJ2-1|.|TRBV19|TRBD2
TGTGCCAGTAGTACAAACAAGGGAGGGGTGACTTATGATGAGCAGTTCTTC
CASSTNKGGVTYDEQFF
>TRBJ2-5|.|TRBV20-1|TRBD2
TGCAGTGCTAGTCCCCGACTAGCGCCGACGGGAGAGACCCAGTACTTC
CSASPRLAPTGETQYF
>TRBJ1-5|.|TRBV6-5|.
TGTGCCACCATACATCTCCGAGATCAGCCCCAGCATTTT
CATIHLRDQPQHF
>TRBJ2-7|.|TRBV18|TRBD1
TGTGCCAGCTCACCTCTCCAGGGGGCCTACGAGCAGTACTTC
CASSPLQGAYEQYF
>TRBJ2-5|.|TRBV19|TRBD1
TGTGCCAGTAGTCCATCAAGGGACAGGGTGGAGGAGACCCAGTACTTC
CASSPSRDRVEETQYF